One sample yielded the 4 T cell receptor beta chains listed below, sequenced in a study of early stage breast cancer tumors (dated by TCRdb to 2016 to 2017). Libraries were made using the immunoSEQ multiplex PCR assay. TCRdb retrieved this table from immuneACCESS and kept in-frame rearrangements only. Not all clones are present; in checked studies, unresolved V genes account for under half, and no reason is known for the remainder. This sample gives roughly 14,000 clones in total; over 60% of them show up just once. 7.5% to 8% of the sample is in the top ten clones. Sequenced input: normal breast tissue next to the tumor. These receptors originate from a person between 50 and 60 years old with breast cancer.

This clone was recorded once. The gene calls are TRBV5-6 and TRBJ2-6; 7 bases are a match to TRBD2. Per the germline V gene, CDR1 is SGHDT and CDR2 is YYEEEE. After removal of 0 bases from V and 4 bases from J, the junction contained 4 bases not matched to a gene. The CDR3 runs to 16 residues. The CDR3 reads CASSLVGGTGANVLTF. In DNA, the CDR3 is TGTGCCAGCAGCTTGGTCGGGGGGACCGGGGCCAACGTCCTGACTTTC.

The chain recombines TRBV27 with TRBJ2-3; D not certain. Per the germline V gene, CDR1 is MNHEY and CDR2 is SMNVEV (reference sequence). V was trimmed by 5 bases and J by 6 bases, leaving 21 bases between them. The CDR3 loop spans 16 amino acids. The CDR3 region has the DNA TGTGCCAGCAGTCCAACCCCCGGCTCCAGCCCGGATACGCAGTATTTT. Translating gives CASSPTPGSSPDTQYF.

The gene calls are TRBV19 and TRBJ1-3; 7 nucleotides line up with TRBD1. V dropped 6 bases and J dropped 2; count of bases not matched to a gene: 7. The CDR3 is 15 amino acids. Germline V gives CDR1 LNHDA, CDR2 SQIVND (reference sequence). CDR3 loop: CASRHTGAAGNTIYF. The CDR3, as DNA: TGTGCCAGTAGACACACAGGGGCCGCTGGAAACACCATATATTTT.

The chain has TRBV19 and TRBJ1-5, with a possible D match to TRBD1 (5 bases). Germline CDR1 and CDR2: LNHDA and SQIVND (reference sequence). This CDR3 contains 15 residues. Trimming took off 6 bases at V and 0 bases at J, with 12 bases between the two ends. The CDR3, as DNA: TGTGCCAGTAGCCGGGACGGGAGTAGCAATCAGCCCCAGCATTTT. This gives the protein CASSRDGSSNQPQHF.